This T cell receptor beta chain appears in the sequencing data of a study of T-cell reconstitution after alpha-beta-depleted transplantation in children. Unique molecular identifiers were used in preparing the TCRbeta library. TCRdb reanalysed the PCR reads using MiXCR and keeps one entry per CDR3 protein. There are 610,000 or so distinct CDR3 sequences in the sample; roughly 27% occur only once, and approximately 39% lies in the top ten. This clonotype was picked up a small number of times. As yet, its antigen is unknown. Study-wide results and caveats: Fresh T-cell production supplied most of the T-cell counts and diversity seen one year after transplant. Some patients owed their high day-60 TCRbeta diversity to surviving recipient T cells and thymic progenitors. Two months or so post-transplant, alpha-beta T cells reportedly derived from several hundred expanded graft clones.

CDR3 length: 17 residues. CDR1 is DFQATT and CDR2 is SNEGSKA in the germline V gene (reference sequence). Trimming stripped 2 bases from V and 5 bases from J, with 24 bases between. The sequence derives from a boy under two years old with Wiskott-Aldrich syndrome, due to receive a stem cell transplant. The sample consisted of PBMCs, taken before TCRalphabeta/CD19-depleted stem cell transplant. The chain couples TRBV20-1 to TRBJ2-5; maybe TRBD2 (6 bases). The CDR3 coding sequence is TGCAGTGCTAGATCACCAGATCTCAGGGCGGGAAAGGAGACCCAGTACTTC. Its translation is CSARSPDLRAGKETQYF.